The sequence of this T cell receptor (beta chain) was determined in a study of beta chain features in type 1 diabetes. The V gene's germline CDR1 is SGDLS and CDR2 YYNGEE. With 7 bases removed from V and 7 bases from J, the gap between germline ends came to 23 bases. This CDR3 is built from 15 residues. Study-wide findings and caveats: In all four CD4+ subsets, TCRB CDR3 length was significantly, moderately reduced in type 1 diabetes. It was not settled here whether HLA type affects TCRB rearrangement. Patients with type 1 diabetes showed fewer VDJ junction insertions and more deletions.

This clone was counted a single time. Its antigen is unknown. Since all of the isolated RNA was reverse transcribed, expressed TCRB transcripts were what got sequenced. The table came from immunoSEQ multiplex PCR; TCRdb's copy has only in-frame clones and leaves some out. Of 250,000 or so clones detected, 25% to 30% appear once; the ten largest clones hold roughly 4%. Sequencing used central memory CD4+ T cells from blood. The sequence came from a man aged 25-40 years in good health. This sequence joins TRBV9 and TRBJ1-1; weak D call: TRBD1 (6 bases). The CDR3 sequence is CASRPSTSGAGEAFF. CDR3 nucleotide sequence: TGTGCCAGCCGCCCATCCACCTCAGGGGCGGGTGAAGCTTTCTTT.